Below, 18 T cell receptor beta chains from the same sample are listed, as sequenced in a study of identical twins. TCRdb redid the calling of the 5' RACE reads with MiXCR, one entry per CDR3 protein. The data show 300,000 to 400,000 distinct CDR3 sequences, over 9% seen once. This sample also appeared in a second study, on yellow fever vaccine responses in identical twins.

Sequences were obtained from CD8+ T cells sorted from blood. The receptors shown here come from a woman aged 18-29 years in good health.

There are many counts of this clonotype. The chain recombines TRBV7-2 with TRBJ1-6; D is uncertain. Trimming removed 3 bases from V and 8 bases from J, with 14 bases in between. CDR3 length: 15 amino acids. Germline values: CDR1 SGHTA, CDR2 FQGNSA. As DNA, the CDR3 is TGTGCCAGCAGCTTCACAGACCGATTCGATTCACCCCTCCACTTT. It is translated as CASSFTDRFDSPLHF.

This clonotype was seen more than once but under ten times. CDR3 loop: CATSRPEGSSTDTQYF. The CDR3 bases are TGTGCCACCAGCAGACCAGAGGGCTCTAGCACAGATACGCAGTATTTT. J is TRBJ2-3 and V is TRBV15; TRBD2 is a possible D gene (5 bases). V shed 2 bases and J shed 0 bases, with 12 bases lying between them. This CDR3 is 16 amino acids long. Germline V lookup: CDR1 LNHNV, CDR2 YYDKDF (reference sequence).

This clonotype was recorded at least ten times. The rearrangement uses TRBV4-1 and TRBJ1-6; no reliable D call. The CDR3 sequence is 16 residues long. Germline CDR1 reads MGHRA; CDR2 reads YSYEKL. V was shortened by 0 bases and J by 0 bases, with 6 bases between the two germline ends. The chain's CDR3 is CASSQEPSSYNSPLHF. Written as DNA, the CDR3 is TGCGCCAGCAGCCAAGAACCAAGCTCCTATAATTCACCCCTCCACTTT.

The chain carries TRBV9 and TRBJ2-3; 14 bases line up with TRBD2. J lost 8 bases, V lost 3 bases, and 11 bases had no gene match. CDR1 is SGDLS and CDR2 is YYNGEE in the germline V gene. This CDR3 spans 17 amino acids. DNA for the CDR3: TGTGCCAGCAGCGAGCCCCGAGGGACTAGCGGGAGAGTTACGCAGTATTTT. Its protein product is CASSEPRGTSGRVTQYF. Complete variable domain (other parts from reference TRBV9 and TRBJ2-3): DSGVTQTPKHLITATGQRVTLRCSPRSGDLSVYWYQQSLDQGLQFLIQYYNGEERAKGNILERFSAQQFPDLHSELNLSSLELGDSALYFCASSEPRGTSGRVTQYFGPGTRLTVL.

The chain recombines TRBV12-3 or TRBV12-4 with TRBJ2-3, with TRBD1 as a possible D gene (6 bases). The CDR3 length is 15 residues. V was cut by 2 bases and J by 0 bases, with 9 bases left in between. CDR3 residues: CASSLTGLSTDTQYF. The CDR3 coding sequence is TGTGCCAGCAGTTTAACAGGGCTAAGCACAGATACGCAGTATTTT.

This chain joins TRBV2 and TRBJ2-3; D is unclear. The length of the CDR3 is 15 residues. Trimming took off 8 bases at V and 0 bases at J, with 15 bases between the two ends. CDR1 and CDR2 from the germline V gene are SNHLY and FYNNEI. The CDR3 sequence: CASQFQGGSTDTQYF. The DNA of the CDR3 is TGTGCCAGCCAATTCCAAGGCGGTAGCACAGATACGCAGTATTTT.

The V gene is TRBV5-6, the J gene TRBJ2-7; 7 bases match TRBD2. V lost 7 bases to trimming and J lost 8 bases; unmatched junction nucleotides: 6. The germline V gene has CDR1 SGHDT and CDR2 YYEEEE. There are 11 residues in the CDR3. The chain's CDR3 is CASEREGKQYF. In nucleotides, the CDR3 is TGTGCCAGCGAGCGGGAAGGGAAGCAGTACTTC.

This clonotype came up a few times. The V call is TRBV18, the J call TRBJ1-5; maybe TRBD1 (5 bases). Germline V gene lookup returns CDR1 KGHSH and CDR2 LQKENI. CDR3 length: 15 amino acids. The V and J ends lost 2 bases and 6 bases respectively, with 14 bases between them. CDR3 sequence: CASSPGRVTIQPQHF. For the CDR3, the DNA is TGTGCCAGCTCACCAGGCAGGGTAACGATTCAGCCCCAGCATTTT.

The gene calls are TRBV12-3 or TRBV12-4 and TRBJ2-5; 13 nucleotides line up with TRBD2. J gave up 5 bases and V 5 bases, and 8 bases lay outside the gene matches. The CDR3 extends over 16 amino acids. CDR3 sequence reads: CASSALAGGVGETQYF. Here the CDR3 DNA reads TGTGCCAGCAGTGCACTAGCGGGGGGGGTCGGGGAGACCCAGTACTTC.

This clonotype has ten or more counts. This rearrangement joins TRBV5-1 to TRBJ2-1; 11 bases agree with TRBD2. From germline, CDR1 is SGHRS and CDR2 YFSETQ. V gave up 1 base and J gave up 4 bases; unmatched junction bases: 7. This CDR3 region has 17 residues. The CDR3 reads CASSLFASGRSYNEQFF. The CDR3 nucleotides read TGCGCCAGCAGCTTGTTCGCTAGCGGGAGGTCTTACAATGAGCAGTTCTTC.

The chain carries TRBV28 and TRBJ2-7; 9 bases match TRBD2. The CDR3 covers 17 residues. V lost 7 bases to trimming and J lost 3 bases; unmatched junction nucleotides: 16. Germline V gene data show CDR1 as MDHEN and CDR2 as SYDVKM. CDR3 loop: CASKSGGTIPGYYEQYV. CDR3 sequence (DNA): TGTGCCAGCAAGAGCGGGGGGACGATCCCCGGGTACTACGAGCAGTACGTC.

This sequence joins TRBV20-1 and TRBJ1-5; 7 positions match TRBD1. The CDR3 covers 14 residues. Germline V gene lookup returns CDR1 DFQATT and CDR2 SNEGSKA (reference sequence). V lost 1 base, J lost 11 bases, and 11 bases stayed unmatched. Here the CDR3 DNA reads TGCAGTGCTAGAGGCCGGGACAGACCGCCGGCCCAGCATTTT. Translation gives CSARGRDRPPAQHF.

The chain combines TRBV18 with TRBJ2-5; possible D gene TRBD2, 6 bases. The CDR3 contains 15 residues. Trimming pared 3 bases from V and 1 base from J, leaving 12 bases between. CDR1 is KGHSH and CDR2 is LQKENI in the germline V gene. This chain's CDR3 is CASSPTTGLQETQYF. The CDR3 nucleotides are TGTGCCAGCTCACCGACTACGGGACTCCAAGAGACCCAGTACTTC.

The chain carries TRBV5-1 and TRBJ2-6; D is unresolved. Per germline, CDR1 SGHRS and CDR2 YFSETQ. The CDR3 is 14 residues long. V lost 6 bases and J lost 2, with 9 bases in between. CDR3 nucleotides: TGCGCCAGCATCGACAATCCTGGGGCCAACGTCCTGACTTTC. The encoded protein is CASIDNPGANVLTF. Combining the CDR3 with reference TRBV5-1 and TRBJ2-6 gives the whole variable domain KAGVTQTPRYLIKTRGQQVTLSCSPISGHRSVSWYQQTPGQGLQFLFEYFSETQRNKGNFPGRFSGRQFSNSRSEMNVSTLELGDSALYLCASIDNPGANVLTFGAGSRLTVL.

CDR3 sequence: CASSQDRDPYNEQFF. The CDR3 DNA is TGCGCCAGCAGCCAAGACAGGGACCCCTACAATGAGCAGTTCTTC. The chain recombines TRBV4-1 with TRBJ2-1, with D perhaps assigned TRBD1 or TRBD2 (5 bases each). V lost 0 bases and J 2 bases, leaving 8 bases between the germline ends. This CDR3 is built from 15 residues. CDR1 is MGHRA, CDR2 YSYEKL, per germline.

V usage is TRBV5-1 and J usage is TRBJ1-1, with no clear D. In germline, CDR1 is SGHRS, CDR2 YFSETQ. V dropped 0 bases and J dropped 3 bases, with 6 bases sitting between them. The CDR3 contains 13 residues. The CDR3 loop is CASSLAVDTEAFF. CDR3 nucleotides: TGCGCCAGCAGCTTGGCCGTGGACACTGAAGCTTTCTTT.

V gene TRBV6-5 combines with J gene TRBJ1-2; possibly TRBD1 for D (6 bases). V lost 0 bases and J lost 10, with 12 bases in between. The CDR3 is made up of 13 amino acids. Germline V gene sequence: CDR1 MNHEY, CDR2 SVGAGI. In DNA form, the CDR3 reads TGTGCCAGCAGTTACTCGAGGGACAATGACTACACCTTC. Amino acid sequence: CASSYSRDNDYTF.

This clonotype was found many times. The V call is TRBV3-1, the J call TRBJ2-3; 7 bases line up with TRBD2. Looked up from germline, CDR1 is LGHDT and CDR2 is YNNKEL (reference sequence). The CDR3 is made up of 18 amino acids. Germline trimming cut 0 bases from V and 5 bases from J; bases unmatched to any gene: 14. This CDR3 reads CASSQEGWVAGFGDTQYF. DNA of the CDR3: TGTGCCAGCAGCCAAGAAGGCTGGGTAGCGGGTTTTGGAGATACGCAGTATTTT.